This section outlines one T cell receptor beta chain sequence together with its context. TCRdb's table, derived via immunoSEQ multiplex PCR, lists solely in-frame clones and lacks some. The sample includes approximately 980,000 clones, roughly 72% seen only once; the top ten take around 1.4%. The data originate from a study of shared clonotypes between healthy human individuals. Across the whole study: Donors had three CD4 naive, three CD4 memory, two CD8 naive and one CD8 memory plate apiece.

CDR3 size: 15 residues. Germline assignment: CDR1 SGHAT and CDR2 FQNNGV. V lost 1 base and J lost 5, with 13 bases in between. This rearrangement joins TRBV11-2 to TRBJ2-3; either TRBD1 or TRBD2 may supply D (5 bases each). The sequencing input was memory CD4+ T cells sorted from blood. Subset indicated: CD45RA-negative fraction. This clonotype originated in a man between 18 and 29 years old in good health. Written as DNA, the CDR3 is TGTGCCAGCAGCTTAGGGGGGAGAGAAAGAGATACGCAGTATTTT. Protein: CASSLGGRERDTQYF.